This TCR beta chain comes out of a study of cytomegalovirus exposure and HLA in healthy donors. Whole-study context: Around 180 million T cells yielded roughly 120 million unique TCR beta sequences in earlier analysis. Study findings and constraints: Per a later analysis, 15,000 to 20,000 TCR beta sequences showed association with HLA alleles at 0.05 false discovery rate. The study labeled more than 150 TCR beta chains cytomegalovirus-associated.

On this clone itself: The antigen remains undetermined.

At collection, donors were nominally healthy, but unrecorded immune exposures were probable. Germline V gene lookup returns CDR1 SNHLY and CDR2 FYNNEI. After removal of 4 bases from V and 6 bases from J, the junction contained 3 bases not matched to a gene. The CDR3 extends over 14 amino acids. Amplification used 60 Vbeta primers and 13 Jbeta primers. Sequencing was performed with immunoSEQ multiplex PCR; in TCRdb, only in-frame clones are kept and a portion is missing. This sample carries about 97,000 clones, roughly 79% of them seen once, and the ten largest clones take 4.1%. This TCR was recovered from a man in his forties in good health and CMV-seronegative. This chain uses TRBV2 with TRBJ1-5; 10 bases map to TRBD1. The specimen was PBMCs. The CDR3 DNA reads as TGTGCCAGCAGTGGGACAGGGGGGAGTCAGCCCCAGCATTTT. Its protein product is CASSGTGGSQPQHF. The full variable domain, completed using reference TRBV2 and TRBJ1-5, is EPEVTQTPSHQVTQMGQEVILRCVPISNHLYFYWYRQILGQKVEFLVSFYNNEISEKSEIFDDQFSVERPDGSNFTLKIRSTKLEDSAMYFCASSGTGGSQPQHFGDGTRLSIL.